What follows are 25 T cell receptor beta chains derived from one specimen sequenced in a study of CD8 T cells in ankylosing spondylitis. TCRdb processed the 5' RACE reads anew with MiXCR; each CDR3 protein has one entry. The data show around 250,000 distinct CDR3 sequences, with approximately 12% seen just once and 6% to 7.5% held by the top ten. Material: blood, either unsorted or a sorted T cell fraction (not recorded which). The origin of the receptors is a male donor with ankylosing spondylitis or in good health (not recorded which).

This clonotype was found many times. V is TRBV9 and J is TRBJ2-1; 7 nucleotides align to TRBD1. Looked up from germline, CDR1 is SGDLS and CDR2 is YYNGEE. J was trimmed by 2 bases and V by 7 bases; bases with no gene match: 9. CDR3 length equals 15 residues. DNA of the CDR3: TGTGCCAGCGGAATAAGGGACAGTCCCTACAATGAGCAGTTCTTC. Amino acids: CASGIRDSPYNEQFF.

Many counts were recorded for this clonotype. V gene TRBV5-1 combines with J gene TRBJ2-2; 9 nucleotides agree with TRBD1. CDR3 length: 15 amino acids. The ends lost 5 bases at V and 6 bases at J; junction bases unmatched: 8. Germline V gene data show CDR1 as SGHRS and CDR2 as YFSETQ. The CDR3 coding sequence is TGCGCCAGCAGTCAACAGGGGGCGTCTTCCGGGGAGCTGTTTTTT. Protein product: CASSQQGASSGELFF.

This clonotype has just a few counts. CDR3 amino acids: CASSKHRGGRTDTQYF. CDR3 nucleotide sequence: TGTGCCAGCAGTAAACACAGGGGGGGGCGCACAGATACGCAGTATTTT. The chain recombines TRBV12-3 or TRBV12-4 with TRBJ2-3, with D possibly being TRBD1 (8 bases). The CDR3 extends over 16 amino acids. The germline V and J ends were trimmed by 5 bases and 1 base, with 16 bases remaining between them.

At least ten counts were recorded for this clonotype. The chain joins TRBV20-1 to TRBJ2-1; 15 nucleotides line up with TRBD2. Looked up from germline, CDR1 is DFQATT and CDR2 is SNEGSKA (reference sequence). This CDR3 has 18 amino acids. The CDR3, as DNA: TGCAGCCCTAGTTCGGGACTAGCGGGAGGTCGGGGTTACAATGAGCAGTTCTTC. Encoded protein: CSPSSGLAGGRGYNEQFF.

This clonotype was picked up many times. The chain joins TRBV7-6 to TRBJ2-7, with D perhaps TRBD1 (6 bases). The germline CDR1 and CDR2 sequences are SGHVS and FNYEAQ. The length of the CDR3 is 15 residues. V was pared by 1 base and J by 2 bases, with 12 bases between. The CDR3 region is CASSLDLGGTYEQYF. CDR3 coding DNA: TGTGCCAGCAGCTTAGATCTTGGGGGCACCTACGAGCAGTACTTC.

There are a few counts of this clonotype. The V and J genes are TRBV11-3 and TRBJ2-1; no firm D call. V was clipped by 3 bases and J by 4 bases, with 7 bases between them. The CDR3 is made up of 13 amino acids. Per the germline V gene, CDR1 is SGHNT and CDR2 is YENEEA. CDR3 loop: CASSLPPYNEQFF. CDR3 sequence (DNA): TGTGCCAGCAGCTTGCCTCCATACAATGAGCAGTTCTTC.

This clonotype was seen at least ten times. The chain carries TRBV11-2 and TRBJ1-6; no definite D call. V was pared by 1 base and J by 10 bases, with 14 bases between. CDR1 and CDR2 (germline): SGHAT, FQNNGV. CDR3 length: 15 residues. The CDR3 bases are TGTGCCAGCAGCTTAGTTCGCCGGTTCGGCTCACCCCTCCACTTT. Amino acid sequence: CASSLVRRFGSPLHF.

This clonotype was counted ten times or more. CDR3 in DNA: TGTGCCAGCAGCTTAGCGGACAGCCACTATGGCTACACCTTC. The encoded protein is CASSLADSHYGYTF. The chain recombines TRBV7-8 with TRBJ1-2; maybe TRBD1 (6 bases). The CDR3 is 14 residues long. The V end lost 0 bases, the J end lost 3 bases, and 8 bases lay between the germline ends. The V gene's germline CDR1 is SGHVS and CDR2 FQNEAQ.

This clonotype was counted many times. This chain uses TRBV20-1 with TRBJ1-5; 10 nucleotides align to TRBD1. The V gene end was trimmed by 0 bases and the J gene end by 2 bases; junction bases not matched to a gene: 10. The CDR3 is made up of 18 amino acids. Germline CDR1 and CDR2: DFQATT and SNEGSKA (reference sequence). CDR3 region: CSARDRTGGRDRNQPQHF. CDR3 nucleotide sequence: TGCAGTGCTAGAGATAGGACAGGGGGTCGGGATCGCAATCAGCCCCAGCATTTT.

At least ten counts were recorded for this clonotype. The rearrangement joins TRBV4-2 to TRBJ2-5; 12 nucleotides match TRBD2. The V gene's germline CDR1 is LGHNA and CDR2 YNFKEQ. With V trimmed by 4 bases and J by 0 bases, 6 bases remained unmatched. This CDR3 spans 17 amino acids. CDR3 nucleotides: TGTGCCAGCAGCCTAACAGGACTAGCGGGGTACCAAGAGACCCAGTACTTC. This translates into CASSLTGLAGYQETQYF.

This clonotype was detected only a few times. The genes are TRBV6-1 and TRBJ1-5; D gene ambiguous. The V and J ends lost 5 bases and 7 bases respectively, with 21 bases between them. This CDR3 region has 16 residues. In germline, CDR1 is MNHNS, CDR2 SASEGT. The CDR3 loop is CASSYDSPPNRQPQHF. The CDR3 region has the DNA TGTGCCAGCAGTTATGACTCTCCCCCAAATCGGCAGCCCCAGCATTTT.

This rearrangement joins TRBV28 to TRBJ2-7; possible D gene TRBD1, 5 bases. V lost 3 bases to trimming and J lost 6 bases, with 18 bases between them. CDR1 MDHEN and CDR2 SYDVKM come from the germline V gene. CDR3 size: 15 residues. CDR3 sequence: CASSFGWGRVTEQYF. CDR3 coding DNA: TGTGCCAGCAGTTTTGGGTGGGGCAGGGTGACCGAGCAGTACTTC. Filled out from reference TRBV28 and TRBJ2-7, the complete variable domain reads DVKVTQSSRYLVKRTGEKVFLECVQDMDHENMFWYRQDPGLGLRLIYFSYDVKMKEKGDIPEGYSVSREKKERFSLILESASTNQTSMYLCASSFGWGRVTEQYFGPGTRLTVT.

In nucleotides, the CDR3 is TGTGCCAGCAGTGGGGGGGGATACAATGAGCAGTTCTTC. Translated: CASSGGGYNEQFF. The chain links TRBV4-2 to TRBJ2-1; TRBD2 matches at 7 bases. The CDR3 has 13 residues. The trim removed 6 bases at V and 4 bases at J, leaving 3 bases unmatched. Germline V lookup: CDR1 LGHNA, CDR2 YNFKEQ.

CDR3 nucleotides: TGTGCCAGCAGCTTAGTGGGACTAGCCGTAACGACCCAGTACTTC. Translation gives CASSLVGLAVTTQYF. The J gene is TRBJ2-5, the V gene TRBV7-2; 9 bases are shared with TRBD2. Germline values: CDR1 SGHTA, CDR2 FQGNSA. This CDR3 region has 15 residues. The ends lost 1 base at V and 7 bases at J; junction bases unmatched: 7.

The sample holds many counts of this clonotype. For the CDR3, the DNA is TGCAGTGCTAGTGGATCCCTCCTGGGGTATTTT. Its protein product is CSASGSLLGYF. J is TRBJ2-3 and V is TRBV20-1; unclear D gene. V lost 3 bases to trimming and J lost 14 bases, with 15 bases between them. Germline CDR1 and CDR2: DFQATT and SNEGSKA (reference sequence). This CDR3 is built from 11 residues.

This clonotype was counted a few times. The rearrangement uses TRBV6-1 and TRBJ2-1, with D possibly TRBD2 on 5 matching bases. This CDR3 region has 14 residues. Germline assignment: CDR1 MNHNS and CDR2 SASEGT. The V end lost 5 bases, the J end lost 2 bases, and 10 bases lay between the germline ends. CDR3 coding DNA: TGTGCCAGCAGTCCTTGGCGGGCCTACAATGAGCAGTTCTTC. This encodes CASSPWRAYNEQFF.

This clonotype was recorded many times. The V and J genes are TRBV29-1 and TRBJ2-5; D is undetermined. This CDR3 has 15 residues. V was clipped by 0 bases and J by 4 bases, with 15 bases between them. CDR1 and CDR2 from the germline V gene are SQVTM and ANQGSEA. The DNA of the CDR3 is TGCAGCGTTGAAGATCTGGAACGGTCCGTAGAGACCCAGTACTTC. This gives the protein CSVEDLERSVETQYF.

This clonotype was observed many times. This rearrangement joins TRBV6-6 to TRBJ2-2; D not resolved. V lost 2 bases, J lost 6 bases, and 10 bases lay in between. Germline CDR1 and CDR2: MNHNY and SVGAGI (reference sequence). The CDR3 is made up of 14 amino acids. The CDR3 DNA sequence: TGTGCCAGCAGTTACCGGCTAGTGCCCGGGGAGCTGTTTTTT. Translated: CASSYRLVPGELFF.

This clonotype was seen many times. The CDR3 nucleotides read TGTGCCAGCGTTACAGATGAGCAGTTCTTC. It codes for CASVTDEQFF. The chain employs TRBV2 and TRBJ2-1; D remains unclear. Trimming stripped 8 bases from V and 8 bases from J, with 7 bases between. The CDR3 is 10 residues long. CDR1 is SNHLY and CDR2 is FYNNEI in the germline V gene.

This clonotype came up many times. V is TRBV2 and J is TRBJ1-5; D gene uncertain. Germline assignment: CDR1 SNHLY and CDR2 FYNNEI. This CDR3 contains 17 residues. The ends were cut back, 2 bases at V and 0 bases at J, with 14 bases in the middle. As DNA, the CDR3 is TGTGCCAGCAGTGAATTGCGGGGAGGGCTTAGCAATCAGCCCCAGCATTTT. It translates to CASSELRGGLSNQPQHF.

This clonotype was detected a few times. The chain couples TRBV20-1 to TRBJ2-7, with 12 bases matching TRBD1. The J segment lost 5 bases and the V segment lost 4 bases, leaving 9 bases of the junction unmatched. CDR1 and CDR2 (germline): DFQATT, SNEGSKA (reference sequence). The CDR3 is 15 amino acids. The CDR3 protein is CSAIPPGQGANEQYF. The CDR3 DNA sequence: TGCAGTGCTATTCCTCCGGGACAGGGGGCAAACGAGCAGTACTTC.

The genes are TRBV7-2 and TRBJ2-7; 11 positions agree with TRBD2. Germline V gene lookup returns CDR1 SGHTA and CDR2 FQGNSA. The CDR3 runs to 16 residues. The V segment lost 2 bases and the J segment 0 bases; nucleotides outside the gene matches: 3. DNA for the CDR3: TGTGCCAGCAGCTTACTAGCGGGGGGACTCTCCTACGAGCAGTACTTC. Translated, it gives CASSLLAGGLSYEQYF.

This clonotype occurred many times. The CDR3 coding sequence is TGTGCCACCAGCAGAGACGGGACTCTTCAAAACATTCAGTACTTC. Encoded protein: CATSRDGTLQNIQYF. The V gene is TRBV15, the J gene TRBJ2-4; weak D call: TRBD2 (6 bases). CDR1 is LNHNV and CDR2 is YYDKDF in the germline V gene (reference sequence). There are 15 residues in the CDR3. Trimming removed 0 bases from V and 5 bases from J, with 11 bases in between.

This clonotype was seen ten or more times. The V call is TRBV5-1, the J call TRBJ2-1, with 9 bases identical to TRBD2. The V segment lost 0 bases and the J segment 5 bases; nucleotides outside the gene matches: 9. This CDR3 has 17 residues. Germline V gene lookup returns CDR1 SGHRS and CDR2 YFSETQ. CDR3 in amino acids: CASSLAGVASGDNEQFF. The CDR3 DNA reads as TGCGCCAGCAGCTTGGCCGGGGTGGCTAGCGGGGACAATGAGCAGTTCTTC.

Many counts were recorded for this clonotype. V gene TRBV5-1 combines with J gene TRBJ2-1; 8 bases match TRBD2. Germline loops: CDR1 SGHRS, CDR2 YFSETQ. This CDR3 is 14 amino acids long. The V gene end was trimmed by 3 bases and the J gene end by 10 bases; junction bases not matched to a gene: 9. CDR3 region: CASSSRLANLEQFF. The CDR3 DNA follows: TGCGCCAGCAGCTCGCGACTAGCGAACTTGGAGCAGTTCTTC.